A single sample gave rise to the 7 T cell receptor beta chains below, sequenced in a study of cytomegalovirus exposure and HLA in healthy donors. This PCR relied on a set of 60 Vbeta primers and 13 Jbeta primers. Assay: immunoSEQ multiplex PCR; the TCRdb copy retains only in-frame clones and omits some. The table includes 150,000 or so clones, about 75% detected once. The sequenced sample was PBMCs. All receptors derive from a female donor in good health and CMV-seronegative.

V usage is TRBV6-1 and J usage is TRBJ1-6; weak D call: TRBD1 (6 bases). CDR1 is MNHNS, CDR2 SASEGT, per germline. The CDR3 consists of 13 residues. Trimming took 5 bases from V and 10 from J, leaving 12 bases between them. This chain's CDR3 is CASSLQGKSPLHF. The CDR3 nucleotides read TGTGCCAGCAGTCTACAGGGAAAATCACCCCTCCACTTT.

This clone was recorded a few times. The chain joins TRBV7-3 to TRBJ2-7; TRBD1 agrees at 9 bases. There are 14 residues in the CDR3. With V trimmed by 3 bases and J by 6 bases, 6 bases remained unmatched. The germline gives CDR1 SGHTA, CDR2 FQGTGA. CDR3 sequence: CASSFPGQGTEQYF. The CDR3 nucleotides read TGTGCCAGCAGCTTTCCGGGACAGGGAACCGAGCAGTACTTC.

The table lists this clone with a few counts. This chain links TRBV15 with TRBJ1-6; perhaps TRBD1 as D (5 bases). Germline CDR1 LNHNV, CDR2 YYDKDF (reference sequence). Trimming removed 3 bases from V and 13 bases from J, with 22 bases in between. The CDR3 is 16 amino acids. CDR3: CATSRERDSGFRPLHF. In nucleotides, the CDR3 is TGTGCCACCAGCAGGGAGCGGGACTCCGGATTCCGTCCCCTCCACTTT.

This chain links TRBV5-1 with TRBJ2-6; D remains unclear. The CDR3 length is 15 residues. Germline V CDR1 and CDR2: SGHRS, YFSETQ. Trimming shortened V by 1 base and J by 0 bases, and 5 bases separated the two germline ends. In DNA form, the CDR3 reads TGCGCCAGCAGCTTGACTCTCTCTGGGGCCAACGTCCTGACTTTC. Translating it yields CASSLTLSGANVLTF.

CDR3 coding DNA: TGTGCCAGCAGTGATGTAGGGGAAGTCGGGGAGCTGTTTTTT. Protein product: CASSDVGEVGELFF. The J gene is TRBJ2-2, the V gene TRBV2, with D possibly TRBD1 on 5 matching bases. The CDR3 has 14 residues. Germline-derived CDR1 and CDR2 are SNHLY and FYNNEI. The germline V and J ends were trimmed by 3 bases and 7 bases, with 12 bases remaining between them.

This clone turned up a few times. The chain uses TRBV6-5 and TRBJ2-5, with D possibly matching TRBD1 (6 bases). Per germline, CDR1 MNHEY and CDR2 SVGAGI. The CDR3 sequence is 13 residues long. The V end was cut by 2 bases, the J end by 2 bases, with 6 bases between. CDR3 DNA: TGTGCCAGCAGTTACAGGGGGCAAGAGACCCAGTACTTC. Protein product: CASSYRGQETQYF.

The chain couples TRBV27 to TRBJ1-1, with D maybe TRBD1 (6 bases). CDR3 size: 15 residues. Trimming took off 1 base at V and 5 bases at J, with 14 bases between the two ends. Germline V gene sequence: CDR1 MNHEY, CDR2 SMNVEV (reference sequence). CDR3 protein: CASSLLRGAGTEAFF. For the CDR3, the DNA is TGTGCCAGCAGTTTATTGCGGGGGGCGGGAACTGAAGCTTTCTTT.